The 20 T cell receptor beta chains below all came from one sample that was sequenced in a study of early T cells in non-severe SARS-CoV-2 infection. TCRdb re-derived calls from the 5' RACE reads in MiXCR, one entry per CDR3 protein. The sample has some 80,000 distinct CDR3 sequences, about 5% seen once. The specimen comprised whole blood, sampled at baseline. All receptors derive from an adult who was a healthcare worker with PCR-confirmed SARS-CoV-2 infection or an uninfected control (not recorded which).

In this sample, this clonotype turned up many times. The chain is built from TRBV5-1 and TRBJ2-3, with a tentative D call TRBD1 (7 bases). CDR1 is SGHRS and CDR2 is YFSETQ in the germline V gene. The CDR3 has 15 amino acids. V gave up 3 bases and J gave up 1 base, with 12 bases separating them. CDR3 nucleotides: TGCGCCAGCAGCTACAGGGGCGGGGGCACAGATACGCAGTATTTT. Its protein product is CASSYRGGGTDTQYF.

Written as DNA, the CDR3 is TGCGCCAGCAGCCCCAGGGCCCGCAGCCCCTCTGGGGCCAACGTCCTGACTTTC. It codes for CASSPRARSPSGANVLTF. The chain is built from TRBV4-1 and TRBJ2-6; tentatively, D is TRBD1 (5 bases). Germline CDR1 MGHRA, CDR2 YSYEKL. V shed 4 bases and J shed 0 bases, with 16 bases lying between them. This CDR3 comprises 18 residues.

This clonotype was seen repeatedly, ten times or more. The chain uses TRBV29-1 and TRBJ2-1, with D possibly TRBD1 on 6 matching bases. Germline V gives CDR1 SQVTM, CDR2 ANQGSEA. The CDR3 sequence is 13 residues long. Here the CDR3 reads CTLETGFYNEQFF. The CDR3 DNA reads as TGCACCCTCGAGACAGGATTCTACAATGAGCAGTTCTTC.

This chain links TRBV5-6 with TRBJ2-3; 8 nucleotides line up with TRBD2. The CDR3 covers 16 residues. V lost 4 bases to trimming and J lost 8 bases; unmatched junction nucleotides: 15. Germline assignment: CDR1 SGHDT and CDR2 YYEEEE. The CDR3 nucleotides read TGTGCCAGCAGCCCTGGACTAGCCCCGGGCAGACGTACGCAGTATTTT. Translating it yields CASSPGLAPGRRTQYF.

The table lists this clonotype with a few counts. The CDR3 nucleotides are TGTGCCAGCAGCTTAGCAGTTCGGACTAGCGGAAGCATTCAGTACTTC. It specifies CASSLAVRTSGSIQYF. V is TRBV7-8 and J is TRBJ2-4; 10 positions match TRBD2. The CDR3 contains 16 residues. Germline lookup yields CDR1 SGHVS and CDR2 FQNEAQ. V lost 0 bases and J lost 9; bases outside the gene matches: 8. The complete variable domain, with remaining parts taken from reference TRBV7-8 and TRBJ2-4, reads GAGVSQSPRYKVAKRGQDVALRCDPISGHVSLFWYQQALGQGPEFLTYFQNEAQLDKSGLPSDRFFAERPEGSVSTLKIQRTQQEDSAVYLCASSLAVRTSGSIQYFGAGTRLSVL.

This clonotype was observed at least ten times. The chain recombines TRBV18 with TRBJ2-1, with D possibly being TRBD1 (5 bases). Per germline, CDR1 KGHSH and CDR2 LQKENI. V lost 3 bases and J lost 2, with 5 bases in between. CDR3 size: 13 residues. The CDR3 is CASSPDTYNEQFF. The CDR3 DNA reads TGTGCCAGCTCACCGGACACCTACAATGAGCAGTTCTTC.

J is TRBJ1-5 and V is TRBV7-8, with TRBD1 identical over 8 bases. Per germline, CDR1 SGHVS and CDR2 FQNEAQ. CDR3 length: 18 amino acids. V trimming: 5 bases; J trimming: 6 bases; junction bases outside the gene matches: 18. In DNA form, the CDR3 reads TGTGCCAGCAGCCCTCACACCGGACAGGGCGCGAGAGGTCAGCCCCAGCATTTT. Protein sequence: CASSPHTGQGARGQPQHF. Combining the CDR3 with reference TRBV7-8 and TRBJ1-5 gives the whole variable domain GAGVSQSPRYKVAKRGQDVALRCDPISGHVSLFWYQQALGQGPEFLTYFQNEAQLDKSGLPSDRFFAERPEGSVSTLKIQRTQQEDSAVYLCASSPHTGQGARGQPQHFGDGTRLSIL.

This clonotype was counted at least ten times. The chain recombines TRBV6-1 with TRBJ1-1, with a weak D call TRBD1 (6 bases). This CDR3 comprises 14 residues. The V and J ends lost 9 bases and 6 bases respectively, with 20 bases between them. CDR1 and CDR2 (germline): MNHNS, SASEGT. CDR3 bases: TGTGCCAGTGAAAGGGGGACACGGGGCGCTGAAGCTTTCTTT. Translation: CASERGTRGAEAFF.

In this sample, this clonotype turned up many times. The V gene is TRBV20-1, the J gene TRBJ1-1; D gene ambiguous. The CDR3 loop spans 15 amino acids. Trimming took off 8 bases at V and 6 bases at J, with 25 bases between the two ends. Germline lookup yields CDR1 DFQATT and CDR2 SNEGSKA (reference sequence). The CDR3: CSSMKEDYFLAEAFF. The CDR3, as DNA: TGCAGTTCTATGAAGGAGGATTATTTTTTGGCTGAAGCTTTCTTT.

Ten or more counts support this clonotype. This sequence joins TRBV29-1 and TRBJ2-1; possible D gene TRBD1, 6 bases. V shed 6 bases and J shed 6 bases, with 12 bases lying between them. This CDR3 has 12 residues. Germline loops: CDR1 SQVTM, CDR2 ANQGSEA. CDR3 sequence (DNA): TGCAGCGTCCGGACAGATCCCAATGAGCAGTTCTTC. This translates into CSVRTDPNEQFF.

This clonotype occurred a few times. V gene TRBV9 combines with J gene TRBJ2-2, with a tentative D call TRBD1 (6 bases). Germline V gene sequence: CDR1 SGDLS, CDR2 YYNGEE. The CDR3 has 18 amino acids. Trimming took off 4 bases at V and 0 bases at J, with 19 bases between the two ends. The CDR3 coding sequence is TGTGCCAGCAGCACCTTAACAGGGATGCCGGCGAACACCGGGGAGCTGTTTTTT. As protein: CASSTLTGMPANTGELFF.

The chain employs TRBV30 and TRBJ1-1; the D gene is possibly TRBD1 (5 bases). The germline gives CDR1 GTSNPN, CDR2 SVGIG (reference sequence). The CDR3 totals 14 residues. Trimming stripped 4 bases from V and 3 bases from J, with 15 bases between. In DNA form, the CDR3 reads TGTGCCTGGACGGCGGGGGTCGGGGACACTGAAGCTTTCTTT. This codes for CAWTAGVGDTEAFF.

This clonotype was observed at least ten times. CDR3 DNA: TGTGCCAGCAGCCCCAGATGGGACTATTCCATCAATGAGCAGTTCTTC. Its protein product is CASSPRWDYSINEQFF. The V and J genes are TRBV7-6 and TRBJ2-1; 7 bases align to TRBD2. Germline values: CDR1 SGHVS, CDR2 FNYEAQ. The V segment lost 5 bases and the J segment 6 bases; nucleotides outside the gene matches: 13. The CDR3 runs to 16 residues.

This clonotype was counted at least ten times. This rearrangement joins TRBV19 to TRBJ2-3; D ambiguous. Germline V CDR1 and CDR2: LNHDA, SQIVND (reference sequence). The CDR3 covers 15 residues. V dropped 5 bases and J dropped 0 bases, with 12 bases sitting between them. CDR3 nucleotide sequence: TGTGCCAGTAGTGCGCGTTTTGCTAGCACAGATACGCAGTATTTT. This translates into CASSARFASTDTQYF.

This clonotype was seen many times. The genes are TRBV6-5 and TRBJ2-7; D not certain. With 10 bases removed from V and 4 bases from J, the gap between germline ends came to 14 bases. CDR3 length equals 12 residues. Per the germline V gene, CDR1 is MNHEY and CDR2 is SVGAGI. The chain's CDR3 is CATVGNRYEQYF. DNA of the CDR3: TGTGCCACGGTAGGAAATCGTTACGAGCAGTACTTC.

J is TRBJ1-6 and V is TRBV27; a weak D match, TRBD1 (5 bases). The V gene lost 4 bases and the J gene lost 7 bases, with 14 bases spanning the gap. The CDR3 totals 15 residues. Germline values: CDR1 MNHEY, CDR2 SMNVEV (reference sequence). The CDR3 sequence: CASSSGTGGNSPLHF. The CDR3 DNA reads TGTGCCAGCAGTTCCGGCACAGGCGGGAATTCACCCCTCCACTTT.

This sequence joins TRBV7-9 and TRBJ2-7; 8 bases map to TRBD1. CDR3 length equals 17 residues. The germline V gene has CDR1 SEHNR and CDR2 FQNEAQ (reference sequence). V shed 5 bases and J 3 bases; nucleotides not matched to a gene: 15. Here the CDR3 reads CASSHTPRGQGNYEQYF. CDR3 coding DNA: TGTGCCAGCAGCCATACCCCCAGGGGGCAGGGGAACTACGAGCAGTACTTC.

This clonotype has more than one count but fewer than ten. The J gene is TRBJ2-7, the V gene TRBV2; D may be TRBD1 (5 bases). Deletions cut 5 bases from V and 5 bases from J, with 16 bases between. There are 14 residues in the CDR3. Germline lookup yields CDR1 SNHLY and CDR2 FYNNEI. The chain's CDR3 is CASSRGQLGNEQYF. DNA of the CDR3: TGTGCCAGCAGTCGAGGACAACTGGGGAACGAGCAGTACTTC. The variable domain in full, with the rest retrieved from reference TRBV2 and TRBJ2-7, is EPEVTQTPSHQVTQMGQEVILRCVPISNHLYFYWYRQILGQKVEFLVSFYNNEISEKSEIFDDQFSVERPDGSNFTLKIRSTKLEDSAMYFCASSRGQLGNEQYFGPGTRLTVT.

This chain connects TRBV4-1 to TRBJ2-7, with TRBD1 identical over 10 bases. CDR3 length equals 15 residues. Trimming took 1 base from V and 3 from J; bases not matched to a gene: 3. Germline loops: CDR1 MGHRA, CDR2 YSYEKL. The CDR3 DNA reads as TGCGCCAGCAGCCAAGTTAGGACAGGGGGCTACGAGCAGTACTTC. It yields the protein CASSQVRTGGYEQYF.

This clonotype showed up just a few times. The CDR3 nucleotides read TGTGCCAGCGCCCCGGGACATTCGAACACCGGGGAGCTGTTTTTT. Residues: CASAPGHSNTGELFF. The chain recombines TRBV12-3 or TRBV12-4 with TRBJ2-2; TRBD1 might be the D (6 bases). V lost 8 bases and J lost 0, with 13 bases in between. There are 15 residues in the CDR3.